Listed below are T cell receptor beta chains from one sample, sequenced in a study of OX40 agonist ivuxolimab in advanced cancers. Profiling relied on immunoSEQ multiplex PCR, and the TCRdb table lists in-frame clones only, not all of them. Counted here are around 80,000 clones, around 82% occurring once; the ten biggest clones make up less than 6%. The sample was CD4+ or CD8+ T cells sorted from blood, taken in a trial of the OX40 agonist ivuxolimab. The receptors were gathered from an adult with an advanced solid tumor such as melanoma, head and neck, liver or kidney cancer. Each CDR3 is given with its conserved first and last residue.

TRBJ2-7,TRBV28,CASGGARGLYEQYF
TRBJ2-3,TRBV5-6,CASSTGSTDTQYF
TRBJ2-7,TRBV18,CASSLGNGEQYF
TRBJ2-3,TRBV6-1,CASSAGLAGVRDTQYF
TRBJ1-1,TRBV7-8,CASSFLGRRDEGTEAFF
TRBJ2-5,TRBV29-1,CSAATGGTQYF
TRBJ1-1,TRBV28,CASTVNTEAFF
TRBJ1-1,TRBV11-1,CASSRQGNTEAFF
TRBJ1-1,TRBV14,CASSHGLNTEAFF
TRBJ1-2,TRBV19,CASSLLVNAPYGYTF
TRBJ1-1,TRBV7-2,CASSLDRVRTEAFF
TRBJ2-6,TRBV14,CASSQLSGANVLTF